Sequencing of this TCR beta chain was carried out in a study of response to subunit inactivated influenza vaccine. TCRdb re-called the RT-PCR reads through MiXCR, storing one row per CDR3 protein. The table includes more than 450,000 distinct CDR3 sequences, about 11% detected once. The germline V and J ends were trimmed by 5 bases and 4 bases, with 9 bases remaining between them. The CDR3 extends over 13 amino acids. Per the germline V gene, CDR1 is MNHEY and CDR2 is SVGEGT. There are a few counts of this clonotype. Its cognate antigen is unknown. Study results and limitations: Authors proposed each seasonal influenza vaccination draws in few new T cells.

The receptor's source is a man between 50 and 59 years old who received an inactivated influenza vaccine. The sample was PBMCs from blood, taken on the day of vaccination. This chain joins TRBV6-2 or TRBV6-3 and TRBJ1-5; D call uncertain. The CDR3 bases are TGTGCCAGCAGTAGCACGAATAATCAGCCCCAGCATTTT. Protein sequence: CASSSTNNQPQHF.